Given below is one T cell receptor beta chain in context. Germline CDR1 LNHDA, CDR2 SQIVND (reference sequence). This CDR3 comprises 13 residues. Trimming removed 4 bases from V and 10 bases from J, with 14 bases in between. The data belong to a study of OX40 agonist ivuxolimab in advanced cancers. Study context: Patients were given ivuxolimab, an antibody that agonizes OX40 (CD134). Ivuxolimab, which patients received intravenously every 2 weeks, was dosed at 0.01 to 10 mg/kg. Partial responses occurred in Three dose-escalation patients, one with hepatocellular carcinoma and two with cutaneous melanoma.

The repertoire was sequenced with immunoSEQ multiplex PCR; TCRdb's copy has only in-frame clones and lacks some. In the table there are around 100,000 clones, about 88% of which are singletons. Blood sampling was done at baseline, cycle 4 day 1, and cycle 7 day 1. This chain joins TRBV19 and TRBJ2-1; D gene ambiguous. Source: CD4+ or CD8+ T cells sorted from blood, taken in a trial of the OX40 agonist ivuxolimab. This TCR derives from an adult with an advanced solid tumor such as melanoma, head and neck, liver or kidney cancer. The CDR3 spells CASSSHGRMEQFF. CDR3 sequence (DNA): TGTGCCAGTAGTAGTCACGGCCGTATGGAGCAGTTCTTC.